These T cell receptor beta chains were read from a single sample in a study of blood T cell repertoires in COVID-19. The table came from immunoSEQ multiplex PCR; TCRdb's copy has only in-frame clones and leaves some out. Of about 220,000 clones in the sample, 65% to 90% are singletons; the top ten hold around 2.4%. The sequencing sample was made of peripheral blood. The receptors shown here come from a middle-aged man who had recovered from COVID-19. CDR3s include the opening cysteine and the closing phenylalanine or tryptophan. Each record gives: V gene, clone size, D gene, J gene, CDR3 DNA, CDR3 protein. D genes are given only for firm matches. Not every row has a clone size; where given, it reads once, few, many or a size class.

V: TRBV6-5
size: NA
D: NA
J: TRBJ2-3
DNA: TGTGCCAGCGGCCCGGGACTCGCGGATACGCAGTATTTT
CDR3: CASGPGLADTQYF

V: TRBV7-9
size: NA
D: NA
J: TRBJ2-3
DNA: TGTGCCAGCAGCTTAGGGTTTGTGGGGGCAATCACAGATACGCAGTATTTT
CDR3: CASSLGFVGAITDTQYF

V: TRBV3-1/TRBV3-2
size: NA
D: TRBD2
J: TRBJ2-1
DNA: TGTGCCAGCAGCCAAGCTCCGGGACTAGTGAGCAATGAGCAGTTCTTC
CDR3: CASSQAPGLVSNEQFF

V: TRBV6-6
size: NA
D: TRBD1
J: TRBJ2-7
DNA: TGTGCCAGCAGTTACTCGAGGGGACAGTGGGAGCAGTACTTC
CDR3: CASSYSRGQWEQYF

V: TRBV12-3/TRBV12-4
size: NA
D: TRBD2
J: TRBJ2-1
DNA: TGTGCCAGCAGTATTAGCGGGGATGAGCAGTTCTTC
CDR3: CASSISGDEQFF

V: TRBV6-2/TRBV6-3
size: NA
D: TRBD1
J: TRBJ1-1
DNA: TGTGCCAGCAGTACGACAGGGATCACTGAAGCTTTCTTT
CDR3: CASSTTGITEAFF

V: TRBV27
size: many
D: NA
J: TRBJ1-6
DNA: TGTGCCAGCAGTTTATTGGAGTCGGATTCACCCCTCCACTTT
CDR3: CASSLLESDSPLHF

V: TRBV20-1
size: NA
D: NA
J: TRBJ2-1
DNA: TGCAGTGCCCCCGGGGACAATGAGCAGTTCTTC
CDR3: CSAPGDNEQFF

V: TRBV6-4
size: NA
D: NA
J: TRBJ1-1
DNA: TGTGCCAGCAGCGGACAACCGAACACTGAAGCTTTCTTT
CDR3: CASSGQPNTEAFF

V: TRBV24-1
size: NA
D: TRBD1
J: TRBJ1-1
DNA: TGTGCCACCAGTGACCGCGTTCGGGACAGGACTACCCCTCCCTTTAACACTGAAGCTTTCTTT
CDR3: CATSDRVRDRTTPPFNTEAFF

V: TRBV10-3
size: NA
D: NA
J: TRBJ2-5
DNA: TGTGCCATCAGTGCGGCTAGCGCACCCCAAGAGACCCAGTACTTC
CDR3: CAISAASAPQETQYF

V: TRBV11-2
size: NA
D: NA
J: TRBJ2-2
DNA: TGTGCCAGCAGCTTTGGAGTGAACACCGGGGAGCTGTTTTTT
CDR3: CASSFGVNTGELFF

V: TRBV2
size: NA
D: NA
J: TRBJ2-3
DNA: TGTGCCAGCAGTGTCTCGTTGGAGGATACGCAGTATTTT
CDR3: CASSVSLEDTQYF

V: TRBV5-6
size: NA
D: TRBD1
J: TRBJ1-3
DNA: TGTGCCAGCAGCGGGACAGATACTTTTGGAAACACCATATATTTT
CDR3: CASSGTDTFGNTIYF

V: TRBV5-1
size: NA
D: NA
J: TRBJ2-6
DNA: TGCGCCAGCAGCGTACAGAACTCTGGGGCCAACGTCCTGACTTTC
CDR3: CASSVQNSGANVLTF

V: TRBV25-1
size: NA
D: NA
J: TRBJ1-1
DNA: TGTGCCAGCAGGGCGGGTGGGGGCTATGGGACTGAAGCTTTCTTT
CDR3: CASRAGGGYGTEAFF

V: TRBV12-5
size: NA
D: NA
J: TRBJ2-5
DNA: TGTGCTAGTGGTTTGGTTAGTAGGGGGGGTGAGACCCAGTACTTC
CDR3: CASGLVSRGGETQYF

V: TRBV4-1
size: NA
D: NA
J: TRBJ2-1
DNA: TGCGCCAGCAGCCAACAGCGGACTGGATCCTACAATGAGCAGTTCTTC
CDR3: CASSQQRTGSYNEQFF

V: TRBV6-2/TRBV6-3
size: few
D: TRBD1
J: TRBJ2-7
DNA: TGTGCCAGCAGTAAGGACAGGGAGAACGAGCAGTACTTC
CDR3: CASSKDRENEQYF

V: TRBV7-2
size: NA
D: NA
J: TRBJ2-7
DNA: TGTGCCAGCAGCTTAGGTGGGACACTCTCCTACGAGCAGTACTTC
CDR3: CASSLGGTLSYEQYF

V: TRBV5-1
size: NA
D: TRBD2
J: TRBJ2-3
DNA: TGCGCCAGCAGCTTTAGCGGGGGGGAATCAGATACGCAGTATTTT
CDR3: CASSFSGGESDTQYF

V: TRBV5-6
size: NA
D: NA
J: TRBJ2-7
DNA: TGTGCCAGCAGCTTGGCCAGCTCCTACGAGCAGTACTTC
CDR3: CASSLASSYEQYF

V: TRBV6-5
size: NA
D: NA
J: TRBJ1-1
DNA: TGTGCCAGCAGCAGGGTCCCCGTGAACACTGAAGCTTTCTTT
CDR3: CASSRVPVNTEAFF

V: TRBV4-3
size: NA
D: NA
J: TRBJ2-7
DNA: TGCGCCAGCAGCCGATTCGACAGGCACGAGCAGTACTTC
CDR3: CASSRFDRHEQYF

V: TRBV6-5
size: NA
D: NA
J: TRBJ2-3
DNA: TGTGCCAGCTCAGTTACCTTGGGGGCCGGGGATACGCAGTATTTT
CDR3: CASSVTLGAGDTQYF

V: TRBV11-2
size: NA
D: TRBD1
J: TRBJ1-1
DNA: TGTGCCAGCAGCCCACAGGGGACCACTGAAGCTTTCTTT
CDR3: CASSPQGTTEAFF

V: TRBV30
size: NA
D: TRBD1
J: TRBJ2-7
DNA: TGTGCCTGGAGTGTTGGCAGGGGGCCGGCCGGGGTGCGGTTCGAGCAGTACTTC
CDR3: CAWSVGRGPAGVRFEQYF

V: TRBV27
size: NA
D: TRBD1
J: TRBJ2-7
DNA: TGTGCCAGCAGTTTTGGTCCGGCAGGGGGAAACGAGCAGTACTTC
CDR3: CASSFGPAGGNEQYF

V: TRBV9
size: NA
D: NA
J: TRBJ2-2
DNA: TGTGCCAGCAGCGTAGGCCGGAGGAACACCGGGGAGCTGTTTTTT
CDR3: CASSVGRRNTGELFF

V: TRBV7-9
size: NA
D: NA
J: TRBJ2-5
DNA: TGTGCCAGCAGCTTCAGGGGGGATGAGACCCAGTACTTC
CDR3: CASSFRGDETQYF

V: TRBV10-1
size: NA
D: NA
J: TRBJ1-5
DNA: TGCGCCGCTAGCTGGATCCGCCCAGGGGCGTATCAGCCCCAGCATTTT
CDR3: CAASWIRPGAYQPQHF

V: TRBV19
size: NA
D: TRBD1
J: TRBJ1-1
DNA: TGTGCCAGTAGTCCCGCGCAGGGGGATGAAGCTTTCTTT
CDR3: CASSPAQGDEAFF

V: TRBV3-1/TRBV3-2
size: once
D: NA
J: TRBJ2-7
DNA: TGTGCCAGCAGTGAGTTCCACGAGCAGTACTTC
CDR3: CASSEFHEQYF

V: TRBV5-4
size: NA
D: NA
J: TRBJ1-1
DNA: TGTGCCAGCAGCTTGACAGGCCGGTTGAACACTGAAGCTTTCTTT
CDR3: CASSLTGRLNTEAFF

V: TRBV5-8
size: NA
D: NA
J: TRBJ1-1
DNA: TGTGCCAGCTCTTTAGTGTCGGCGGGGAACACTGAAGCTTTCTTT
CDR3: CASSLVSAGNTEAFF

V: TRBV2
size: NA
D: NA
J: TRBJ2-3
DNA: TGTGCCAGCAGTGAAGCTGGCCCCGTTCGAGATACGCAGTATTTT
CDR3: CASSEAGPVRDTQYF

V: TRBV6-1
size: NA
D: NA
J: TRBJ2-7
DNA: TGTGCCAGCAGTGAACCTACAAGCAGGGAGTACTTC
CDR3: CASSEPTSREYF

V: TRBV15
size: NA
D: TRBD1
J: TRBJ1-2
DNA: TGTGCCACCAGCAGAGAAACCGCCGGGACAGGTGATGGCTACACCTTC
CDR3: CATSRETAGTGDGYTF

V: TRBV27
size: few
D: TRBD1
J: TRBJ2-2
DNA: TGTGCCAGCATCCGAACAGGGGGTCTTTCCGGGGAGCTGTTTTTT
CDR3: CASIRTGGLSGELFF

V: TRBV18
size: NA
D: TRBD1
J: TRBJ1-5
DNA: TGTGCCAGTGGGACAGGGAGTCAGCCCCAGCATTTT
CDR3: CASGTGSQPQHF

V: TRBV18
size: NA
D: NA
J: TRBJ1-1
DNA: TGTGCCAGCTCACTTACCACGCGTTCGACTAGGGGTATGAACACTGAAGCTTTCTTT
CDR3: CASSLTTRSTRGMNTEAFF

V: TRBV29-1
size: NA
D: NA
J: TRBJ1-2
DNA: TGCAGCGTTGAATTTTCGACAGTCTACTATGGCTACACCTTC
CDR3: CSVEFSTVYYGYTF

V: TRBV12-5
size: NA
D: TRBD1
J: TRBJ2-5
DNA: TGTGCTAGTGGTTCCGGGACAGGGTATCCAGAGACCCAGTACTTC
CDR3: CASGSGTGYPETQYF

V: TRBV29-1
size: NA
D: NA
J: TRBJ1-1
DNA: TGCAGCGTTGAAGAGGACAGTGGAGGCACTGAAGCTTTCTTT
CDR3: CSVEEDSGGTEAFF

V: TRBV9
size: NA
D: NA
J: TRBJ2-7
DNA: TGTGCCAGCAGCGGCGGGGGCTACTGGTACGAGCAGTACTTC
CDR3: CASSGGGYWYEQYF

V: TRBV18
size: NA
D: NA
J: TRBJ1-5
DNA: TGTGCCAGCTCACCGTCCGGGTCAAGTCATCCCCAGCATTTT
CDR3: CASSPSGSSHPQHF

V: TRBV19
size: NA
D: NA
J: TRBJ1-5
DNA: TGTGCCAGTAGATCCGTTGGAGGTCAGAGCAATCAGCCCCAGCATTTT
CDR3: CASRSVGGQSNQPQHF

V: TRBV29-1
size: NA
D: NA
J: TRBJ1-4
DNA: TGCAGCGGAAAGACAGGAACAACTAATGAAAAACTGTTTTTT
CDR3: CSGKTGTTNEKLFF

V: TRBV5-4
size: few
D: NA
J: TRBJ1-1
DNA: TGTGCCAGCAGCACAACAGGGAACACTGAAGCTTTCTTT
CDR3: CASSTTGNTEAFF

V: TRBV12-3/TRBV12-4
size: NA
D: NA
J: TRBJ1-1
DNA: TGTGCCAGCACCTTAGGGACACACACTGAAGCTTTCTTT
CDR3: CASTLGTHTEAFF

V: TRBV19
size: NA
D: TRBD2
J: TRBJ2-2
DNA: TGTGCCAGTAAGCTAAGCGGGATGGGCGGGGAGCTGTTTTTT
CDR3: CASKLSGMGGELFF

V: TRBV6-5
size: NA
D: NA
J: TRBJ1-1
DNA: TGTGCCAGCAGGCCCCTGTCGAGGAACACTGAAGCTTTCTTT
CDR3: CASRPLSRNTEAFF

V: TRBV19
size: NA
D: TRBD1
J: TRBJ1-5
DNA: TGTGCCAGTAGTATAGCGCGGGACAGCTATCAGCCCCAGCATTTT
CDR3: CASSIARDSYQPQHF

V: TRBV19
size: NA
D: NA
J: TRBJ2-2
DNA: TGTGCCAGTAGTTTCCCAGGGGCGTCCACCGGGGAGCTGTTTTTT
CDR3: CASSFPGASTGELFF

V: TRBV11-3
size: NA
D: TRBD2
J: TRBJ2-5
DNA: TGTGCCAGCAGCTTAGTTCGCGGGGGAGAGGCCCAGTACTTC
CDR3: CASSLVRGGEAQYF

V: TRBV2
size: many
D: TRBD2
J: TRBJ2-1
DNA: TGTGCCAGCAGAGGTTTGGCGGGGGAGTCTCCCTACAATGAGCAGTTCTTC
CDR3: CASRGLAGESPYNEQFF

V: TRBV9
size: NA
D: NA
J: TRBJ2-3
DNA: TGTGCCAGCAGCGTAGAGGACACACGCCCCACAGATACGCAGTATTTT
CDR3: CASSVEDTRPTDTQYF

V: TRBV14
size: NA
D: TRBD2
J: TRBJ2-1
DNA: TGTGCCAGCAGCCAACTAGCGGTATACATTGGTGAGCAGTTCTTC
CDR3: CASSQLAVYIGEQFF

V: TRBV7-9
size: few
D: NA
J: TRBJ2-2
DNA: TGTGCCAGCAGACACCCGGCAGCAGGTGCCGGGGAGCTGTTTTTT
CDR3: CASRHPAAGAGELFF

V: TRBV7-2
size: NA
D: TRBD1
J: TRBJ2-4
DNA: TGTGCCAGCAGCTCGGACAGGGTGGACATTCAGTACTTC
CDR3: CASSSDRVDIQYF